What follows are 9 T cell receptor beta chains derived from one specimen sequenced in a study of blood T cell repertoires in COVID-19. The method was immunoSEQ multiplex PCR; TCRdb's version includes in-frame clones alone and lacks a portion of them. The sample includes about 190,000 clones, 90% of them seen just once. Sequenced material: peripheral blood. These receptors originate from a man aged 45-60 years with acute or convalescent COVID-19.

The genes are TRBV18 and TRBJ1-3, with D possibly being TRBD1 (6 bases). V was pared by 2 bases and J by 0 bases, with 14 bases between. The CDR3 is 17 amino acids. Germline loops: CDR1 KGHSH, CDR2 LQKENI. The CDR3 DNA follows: TGTGCCAGCTCACCATTCAACAGGGAGAGCTCTGGAAACACCATATATTTT. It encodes CASSPFNRESSGNTIYF.

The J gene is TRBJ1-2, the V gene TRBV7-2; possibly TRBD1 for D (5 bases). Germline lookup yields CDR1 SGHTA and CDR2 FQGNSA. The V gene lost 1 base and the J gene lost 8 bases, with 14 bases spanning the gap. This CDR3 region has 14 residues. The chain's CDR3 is CASSLGVGPRGYTF. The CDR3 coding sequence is TGTGCCAGCAGCTTAGGGGTGGGGCCTCGGGGCTACACCTTC.

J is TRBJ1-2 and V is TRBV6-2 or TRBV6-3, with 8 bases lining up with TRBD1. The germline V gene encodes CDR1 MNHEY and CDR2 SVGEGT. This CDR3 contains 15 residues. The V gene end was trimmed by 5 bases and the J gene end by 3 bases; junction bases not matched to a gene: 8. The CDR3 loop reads CASSATGGPDYGYTF. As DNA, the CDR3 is TGTGCCAGCAGTGCTACAGGGGGACCGGACTATGGCTACACCTTC.

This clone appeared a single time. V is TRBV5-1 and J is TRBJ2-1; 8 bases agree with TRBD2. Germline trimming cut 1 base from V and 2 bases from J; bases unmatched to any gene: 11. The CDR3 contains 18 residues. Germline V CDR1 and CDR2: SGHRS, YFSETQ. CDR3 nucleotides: TGCGCCAGCAGCTTGTTCGCCCCTAGCGGGTTCACCTACAATGAGCAGTTCTTC. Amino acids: CASSLFAPSGFTYNEQFF.

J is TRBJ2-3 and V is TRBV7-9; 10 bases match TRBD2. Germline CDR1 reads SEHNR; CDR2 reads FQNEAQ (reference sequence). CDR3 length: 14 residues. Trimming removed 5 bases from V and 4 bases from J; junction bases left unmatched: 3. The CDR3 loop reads CASSEREGPDTQYF. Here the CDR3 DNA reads TGTGCCAGCAGCGAGCGGGAGGGCCCAGATACGCAGTATTTT.

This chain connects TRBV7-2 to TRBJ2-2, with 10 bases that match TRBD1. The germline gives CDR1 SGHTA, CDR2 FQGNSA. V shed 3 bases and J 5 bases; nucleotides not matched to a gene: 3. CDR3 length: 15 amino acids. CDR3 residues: CASSFSGQGTGELFF. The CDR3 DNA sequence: TGTGCCAGCAGCTTTTCGGGACAGGGGACCGGGGAGCTGTTTTTT.

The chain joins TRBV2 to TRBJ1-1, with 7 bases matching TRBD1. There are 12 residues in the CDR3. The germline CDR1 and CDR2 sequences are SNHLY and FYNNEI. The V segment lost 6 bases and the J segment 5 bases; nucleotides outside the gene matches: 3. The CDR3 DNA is TGTGCCAGCAGATTACAGGGGACTGAAGCTTTCTTT. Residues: CASRLQGTEAFF.

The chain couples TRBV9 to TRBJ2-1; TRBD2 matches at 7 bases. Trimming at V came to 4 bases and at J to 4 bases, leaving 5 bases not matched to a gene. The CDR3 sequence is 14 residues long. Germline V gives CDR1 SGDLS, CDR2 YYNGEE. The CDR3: CASSREAKYNEQFF. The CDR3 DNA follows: TGTGCCAGCAGCCGGGAGGCCAAGTACAATGAGCAGTTCTTC. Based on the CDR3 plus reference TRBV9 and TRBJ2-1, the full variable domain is DSGVTQTPKHLITATGQRVTLRCSPRSGDLSVYWYQQSLDQGLQFLIQYYNGEERAKGNILERFSAQQFPDLHSELNLSSLELGDSALYFCASSREAKYNEQFFGPGTRLTVL.

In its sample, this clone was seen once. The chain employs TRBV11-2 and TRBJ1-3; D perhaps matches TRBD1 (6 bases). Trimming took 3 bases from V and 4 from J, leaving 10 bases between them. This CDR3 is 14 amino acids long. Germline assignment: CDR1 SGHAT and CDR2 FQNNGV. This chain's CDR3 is CASSLYREGNTIYF. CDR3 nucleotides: TGTGCCAGCAGCTTGTACAGGGAGGGAAACACCATATATTTT.